These 8 T cell receptor beta chains were all obtained from the same sample, sequenced in a study of blood T cell repertoires in COVID-19. Repertoires were generated with immunoSEQ multiplex PCR, while TCRdb's copy carries only in-frame clones and drops some. Of around 330,000 clones listed, around 87% were seen once; the top ten hold 4%. Sequencing input: peripheral blood. These receptors were collected from a woman aged 45-65 years with active or convalescent COVID-19.

This chain joins TRBV27 and TRBJ1-1; tentatively, D is TRBD1 (5 bases). From germline, CDR1 is MNHEY and CDR2 SMNVEV (reference sequence). CDR3 size: 14 residues. Trimming cost V 5 bases and J 2 bases, with 12 bases left between them. CDR3 coding DNA: TGTGCCAGCAGTCGGGACTACGCTAACACTGAAGCTTTCTTT. This translates into CASSRDYANTEAFF.

This chain uses TRBV7-2 with TRBJ2-3, with 11 bases that match TRBD2. V was clipped by 2 bases and J by 8 bases; unmatched bases: 12. The CDR3 spans 17 residues. Germline loops: CDR1 SGHTA, CDR2 FQGNSA. CDR3 region: CASSLFNIAGGLGTQYF. CDR3 DNA sequence: TGTGCCAGCAGCTTATTCAATATAGCGGGGGGGCTAGGTACGCAGTATTTT.

This rearrangement joins TRBV7-2 to TRBJ2-7; D might be TRBD2 (7 bases). There are 15 residues in the CDR3. Per the germline V gene, CDR1 is SGHTA and CDR2 is FQGNSA. Trimming stripped 7 bases from V and 2 bases from J, with 18 bases between. Here the CDR3 reads CASTMGGGLAYEQYF. CDR3 DNA: TGTGCCAGCACCATGGGCGGGGGCCTTGCCTACGAGCAGTACTTC.

A word on this clone: At one boundary the junction diverges from the germline segment, which might be a read error. The rearrangement uses TRBV7-7 and TRBJ1-1, with a possible D match to TRBD1 (6 bases). This CDR3 contains 15 residues. Germline V gene sequence: CDR1 SSHAT, CDR2 FNYEAQ (reference sequence). As DNA, the CDR3 is TGTGCTAGCAGCCACATAGGGGGTCATATTTCTGAAGCTTTCTTT. The encoded protein is CASSHIGGHISEAFF.

V usage is TRBV19 and J usage is TRBJ1-6, with 7 bases fitting TRBD1. With 7 bases clipped from V and 8 bases from J, the junction kept 11 bases outside the gene matches. The CDR3 spans 15 residues. From germline, CDR1 is LNHDA and CDR2 SQIVND (reference sequence). The CDR3 sequence: CASKGAADDHSPLHF. CDR3 bases: TGTGCCAGTAAGGGGGCGGCGGATGATCATTCACCCCTCCACTTT.

The chain recombines TRBV7-2 with TRBJ1-2, with a possible D match to TRBD1 (5 bases). V was pared by 5 bases and J by 7 bases, with 17 bases between. The CDR3 has 14 amino acids. Germline CDR1 is SGHTA and CDR2 is FQGNSA. The CDR3 region is CASSLNPGGFGYTF. CDR3 in DNA: TGTGCCAGCAGCCTTAATCCGGGGGGGTTTGGCTACACCTTC.

For this clone: One end of the junction is discordant with germline, which a read error may explain. The chain combines TRBV7-2 with TRBJ1-3; 10 positions match TRBD1. Germline assignment: CDR1 SGHTA and CDR2 FQGNSA. This CDR3 comprises 15 residues. CDR3 sequence: CASSQRDRGGHTIYF. CDR3 sequence (DNA): TGTGCCAGCAGCCAACGGGACAGGGGTGGACACACCATATATTTT.

The chain links TRBV29-1 to TRBJ2-2; 9 bases map to TRBD1. The CDR3 is 14 residues long. Unmatched junction bases numbered 7, after V lost 6 bases and J lost 5 bases. In germline, CDR1 is SQVTM, CDR2 ANQGSEA. The CDR3 loop is CSVRQTGGTGELFF. DNA of the CDR3: TGCAGCGTGAGACAGACAGGGGGAACCGGGGAGCTGTTTTTT.